This T cell receptor (beta chain) emerged from a study of OX40 agonist ivuxolimab in advanced cancers. Study as a whole: Intravenous ivuxolimab was administered to patients every 2 weeks at 0.01 to 10 mg/kg. Anti-PD-1, anti-PD-L1 or anti-CTLA-4 therapy given earlier was allowed, and around 40% had some.

Assay used: immunoSEQ multiplex PCR; TCRdb lists only in-frame clones, some missing. The repertoire holds tens of thousands of clones, with more than 80% as singletons. The CDR3 length is 14 residues. V was clipped by 4 bases and J by 7 bases; unmatched bases: 8. Germline V gene lookup returns CDR1 SGHTA and CDR2 FQGNSA. The rearrangement links TRBV7-2 to TRBJ2-5; 8 positions agree with TRBD2. The sequence was obtained from an adult with an advanced solid tumor such as melanoma, head and neck, liver or kidney cancer. This specimen consisted of CD4+ or CD8+ T cells sorted from blood, obtained in a trial of the OX40 agonist ivuxolimab. CDR3 region: CASSSTRGGGTQYF. Written as DNA, the CDR3 is TGTGCCAGCAGCTCAACTCGGGGGGGCGGGACCCAGTACTTC.